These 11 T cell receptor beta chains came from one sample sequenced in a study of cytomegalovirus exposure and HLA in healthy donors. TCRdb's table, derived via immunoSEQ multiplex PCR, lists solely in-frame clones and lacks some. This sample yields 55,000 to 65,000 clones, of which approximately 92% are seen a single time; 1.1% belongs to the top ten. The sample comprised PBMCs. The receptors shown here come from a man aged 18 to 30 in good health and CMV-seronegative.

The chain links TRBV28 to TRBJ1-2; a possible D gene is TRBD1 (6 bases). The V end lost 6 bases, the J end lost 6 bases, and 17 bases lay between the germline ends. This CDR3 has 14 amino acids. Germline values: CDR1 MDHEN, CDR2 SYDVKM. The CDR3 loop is CASRSGAGPHGYTF. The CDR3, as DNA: TGTGCCAGCAGGTCAGGGGCTGGGCCTCATGGCTACACCTTC.

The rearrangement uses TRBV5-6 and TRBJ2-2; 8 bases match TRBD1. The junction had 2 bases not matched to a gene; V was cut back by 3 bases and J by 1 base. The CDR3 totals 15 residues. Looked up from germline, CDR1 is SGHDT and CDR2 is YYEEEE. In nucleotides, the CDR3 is TGTGCCAGCAGCTCTGACAGGGGGAACACCGGGGAGCTGTTTTTT. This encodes CASSSDRGNTGELFF. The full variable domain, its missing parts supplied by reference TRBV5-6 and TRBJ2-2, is DAGVTQSPTHLIKTRGQQVTLRCSPKSGHDTVSWYQQALGQGPQFIFQYYEEEERQRGNFPDRFSGHQFPNYSSELNVNALLLGDSALYLCASSSDRGNTGELFFGEGSRLTVL.

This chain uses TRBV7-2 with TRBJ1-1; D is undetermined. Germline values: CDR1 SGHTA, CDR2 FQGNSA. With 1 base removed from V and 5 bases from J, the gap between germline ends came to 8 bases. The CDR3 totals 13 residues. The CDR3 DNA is TGTGCCAGCAGCTTAGGACTTCGTACTGAAGCTTTCTTT. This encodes CASSLGLRTEAFF.

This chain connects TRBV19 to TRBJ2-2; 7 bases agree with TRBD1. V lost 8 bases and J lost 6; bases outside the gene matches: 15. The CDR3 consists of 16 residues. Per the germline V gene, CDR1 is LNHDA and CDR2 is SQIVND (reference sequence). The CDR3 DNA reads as TGTGCCAGTTGTGTGACAGGGATTGAAAAAGCCGGGGAGCTGTTTTTT. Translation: CASCVTGIEKAGELFF.

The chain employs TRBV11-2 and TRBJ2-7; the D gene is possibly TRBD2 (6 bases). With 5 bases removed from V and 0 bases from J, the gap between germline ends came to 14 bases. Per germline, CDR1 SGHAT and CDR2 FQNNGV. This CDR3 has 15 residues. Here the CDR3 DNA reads TGTGCCAGCAGCCCCACCCCCGGGAGCTCCTACGAGCAGTACTTC. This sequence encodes CASSPTPGSSYEQYF. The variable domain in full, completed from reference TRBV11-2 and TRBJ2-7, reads EAGVAQSPRYKIIEKRQSVAFWCNPISGHATLYWYQQILGQGPKLLIQFQNNGVVDDSQLPKDRFSAERLKGVDSTLKIQPAKLEDSAVYLCASSPTPGSSYEQYFGPGTRLTVT.

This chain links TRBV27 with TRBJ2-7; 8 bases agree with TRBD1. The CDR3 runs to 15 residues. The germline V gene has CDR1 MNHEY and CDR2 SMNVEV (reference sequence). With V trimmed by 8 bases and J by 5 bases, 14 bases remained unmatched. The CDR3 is CASGPYGTGNNEQYF. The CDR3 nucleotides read TGTGCCAGCGGGCCTTATGGGACAGGAAATAACGAGCAGTACTTC.

The CDR3, as DNA: TGCGCCAGCAGCTTCCGACAGGGTGGTTCCGGGGAGCTGTTTTTT. Amino acids: CASSFRQGGSGELFF. The chain carries TRBV5-1 and TRBJ2-2; TRBD1 matches at 7 bases. The CDR3 covers 15 residues. V lost 2 bases to trimming and J lost 6 bases; unmatched junction nucleotides: 7. The germline gives CDR1 SGHRS, CDR2 YFSETQ.

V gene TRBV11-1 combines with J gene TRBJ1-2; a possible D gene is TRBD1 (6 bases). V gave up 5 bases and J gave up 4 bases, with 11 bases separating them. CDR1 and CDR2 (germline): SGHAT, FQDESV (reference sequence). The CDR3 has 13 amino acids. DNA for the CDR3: TGTGCCAGCAGCCAACAGGGAACCTATGGCTACACCTTC. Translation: CASSQQGTYGYTF.

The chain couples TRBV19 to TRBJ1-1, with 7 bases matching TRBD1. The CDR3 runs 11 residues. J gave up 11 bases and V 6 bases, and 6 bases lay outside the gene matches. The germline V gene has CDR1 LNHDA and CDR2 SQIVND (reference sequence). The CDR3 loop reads CASSPGRGAFF. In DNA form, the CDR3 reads TGTGCCAGTAGCCCGGGCAGGGGGGCTTTCTTT.

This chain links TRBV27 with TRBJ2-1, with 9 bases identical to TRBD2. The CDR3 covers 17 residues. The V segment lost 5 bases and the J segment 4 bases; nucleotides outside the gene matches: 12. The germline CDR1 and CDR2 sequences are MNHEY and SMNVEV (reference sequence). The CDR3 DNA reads TGTGCCAGCAGTGAACCTTATGAGCGGGAGGTATACAATGAGCAGTTCTTC. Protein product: CASSEPYEREVYNEQFF.

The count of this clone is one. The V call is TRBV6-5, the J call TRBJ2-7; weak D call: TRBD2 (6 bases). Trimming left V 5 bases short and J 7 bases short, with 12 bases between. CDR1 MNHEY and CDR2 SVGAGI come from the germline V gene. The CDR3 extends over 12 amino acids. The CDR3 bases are TGTGCCAGCAGTCGCGCGGGGACGGAGCAGTACTTC. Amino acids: CASSRAGTEQYF.